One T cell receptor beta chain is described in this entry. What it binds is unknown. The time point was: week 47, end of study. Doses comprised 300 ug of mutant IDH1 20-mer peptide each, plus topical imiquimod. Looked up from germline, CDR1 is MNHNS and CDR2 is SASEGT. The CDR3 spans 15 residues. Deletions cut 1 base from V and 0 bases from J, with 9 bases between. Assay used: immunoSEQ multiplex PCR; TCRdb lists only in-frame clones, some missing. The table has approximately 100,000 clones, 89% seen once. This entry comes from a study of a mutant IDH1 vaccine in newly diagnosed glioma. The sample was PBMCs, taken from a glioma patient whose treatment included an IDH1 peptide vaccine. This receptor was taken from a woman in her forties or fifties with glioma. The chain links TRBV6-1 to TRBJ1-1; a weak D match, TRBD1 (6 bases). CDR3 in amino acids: CASSEGTDMNTEAFF. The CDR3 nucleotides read TGTGCCAGCAGTGAAGGGACAGACATGAACACTGAAGCTTTCTTT.